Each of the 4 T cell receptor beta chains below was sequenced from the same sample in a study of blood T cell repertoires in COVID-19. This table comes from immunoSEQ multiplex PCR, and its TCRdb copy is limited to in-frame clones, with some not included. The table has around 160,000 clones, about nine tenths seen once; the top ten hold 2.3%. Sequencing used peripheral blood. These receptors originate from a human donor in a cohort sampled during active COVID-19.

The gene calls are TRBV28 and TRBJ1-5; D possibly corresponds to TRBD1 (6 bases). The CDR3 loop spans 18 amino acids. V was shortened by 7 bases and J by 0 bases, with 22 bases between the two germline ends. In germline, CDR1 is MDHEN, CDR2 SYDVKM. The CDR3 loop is CASTEPGASQYSNQPQHF. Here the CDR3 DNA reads TGTGCCAGCACTGAGCCAGGGGCATCCCAATATAGCAATCAGCCCCAGCATTTT.

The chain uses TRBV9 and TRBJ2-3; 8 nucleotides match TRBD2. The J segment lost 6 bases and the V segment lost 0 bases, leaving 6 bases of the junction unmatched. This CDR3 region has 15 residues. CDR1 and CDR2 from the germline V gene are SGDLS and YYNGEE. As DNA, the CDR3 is TGTGCCAGCAGCGTAGTAGCGGGGAGTTGGGATACGCAGTATTTT. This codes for CASSVVAGSWDTQYF.

The CDR3 DNA follows: TGCAGTGCTAGTAGTATTCAGGTCGGGGTTCGTTCACCCCTCCACTTT. Translation gives CSASSIQVGVRSPLHF. The V gene is TRBV20-1, the J gene TRBJ1-6; D unresolved. From germline, CDR1 is DFQATT and CDR2 SNEGSKA (reference sequence). Deletions cut 3 bases from V and 9 bases from J, with 21 bases between. This CDR3 has 16 residues.

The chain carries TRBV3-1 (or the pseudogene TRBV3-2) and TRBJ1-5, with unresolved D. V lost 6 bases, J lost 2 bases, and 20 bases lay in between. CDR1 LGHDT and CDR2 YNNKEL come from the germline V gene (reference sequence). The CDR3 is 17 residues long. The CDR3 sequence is CASSQPIPTICNQPQHF. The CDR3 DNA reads TGTGCCAGCAGTCAGCCCATACCGACAATTTGCAATCAGCCCCAGCATTTT.